Below, one TCR beta chain is given with its context. This record belongs to a study of blood T cell repertoires in COVID-19. Overall study: Spain, Italy and the United States supplied samples that represented acute and convalescent COVID-19. Sources were T cells, B-cell-depleted T cells, or PBMCs; the material itself was cDNA or gDNA.

In the authors' methods: Amplified reference gene primers provided the basis for estimating nucleated cell counts. Here immunoSEQ multiplex PCR was the method, and the copy in TCRdb shows in-frame clones only, minus some. Clone size and the V and J calls come from that table; the DNA yielded D and trimming. The sample contains tens of thousands of clones, 82% of which appear only once. Between the trimmed V and J ends, which lost 0 bases and 12 bases, there was a span of 13 bases. The CDR3 length is 13 residues. Germline V gives CDR1 SGHRS, CDR2 YFSETQ. This TCR was sampled from a woman older than 75 with acute or convalescent COVID-19. V gene TRBV5-1 combines with J gene TRBJ2-1; possibly TRBD2 for D (7 bases). Material: peripheral blood. This CDR3 is CASSLVTGGPQFF. CDR3 sequence (DNA): TGCGCCAGCAGCTTGGTCACGGGGGGCCCGCAGTTCTTC.